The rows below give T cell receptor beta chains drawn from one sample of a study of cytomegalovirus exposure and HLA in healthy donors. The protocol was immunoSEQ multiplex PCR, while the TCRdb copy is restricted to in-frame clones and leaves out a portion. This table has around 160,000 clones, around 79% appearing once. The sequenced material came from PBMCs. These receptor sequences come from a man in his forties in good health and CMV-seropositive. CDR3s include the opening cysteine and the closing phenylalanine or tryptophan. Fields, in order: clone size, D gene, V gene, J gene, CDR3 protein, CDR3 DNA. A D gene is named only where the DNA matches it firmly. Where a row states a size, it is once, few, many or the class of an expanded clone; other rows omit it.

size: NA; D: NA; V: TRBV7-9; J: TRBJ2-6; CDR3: CASSLGANVLTF; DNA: TGTGCCAGCAGCCTAGGGGCCAACGTCCTGACTTTC
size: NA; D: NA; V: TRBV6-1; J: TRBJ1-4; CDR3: CATEIGQLNEKLFF; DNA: TGTGCCACCGAGATCGGACAGCTTAATGAAAAACTGTTTTTT
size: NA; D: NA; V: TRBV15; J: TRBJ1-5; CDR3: CVPPAPNSGVSNQPQHF; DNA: TGTGTGCCACCCGCCCCGAATTCGGGGGTTAGCAATCAGCCCCAGCATTTT
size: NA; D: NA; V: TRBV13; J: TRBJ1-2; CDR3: CASSLVAEGNYGYTF; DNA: TGTGCCAGCAGCTTGGTCGCGGAGGGAAACTATGGCTACACCTTC
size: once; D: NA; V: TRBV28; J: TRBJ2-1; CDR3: CASSMWGRNEQFF; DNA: TGTGCCAGCAGTATGTGGGGGAGGAATGAGCAGTTCTTC
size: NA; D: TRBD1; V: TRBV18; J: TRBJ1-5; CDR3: CASSAGQNSNQPQHF; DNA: TGTGCCAGCTCAGCGGGACAGAATAGCAATCAGCCCCAGCATTTT
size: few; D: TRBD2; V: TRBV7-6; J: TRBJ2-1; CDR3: CASSSPSGYSYNEQFF; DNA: TGTGCCAGCAGCTCCCCTAGCGGTTACTCCTACAATGAGCAGTTCTTC
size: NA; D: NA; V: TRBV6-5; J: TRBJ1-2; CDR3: CASSERGAEVGYTF; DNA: TGTGCCAGCAGTGAAAGGGGCGCAGAAGTTGGCTACACCTTC
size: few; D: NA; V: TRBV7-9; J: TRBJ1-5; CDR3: CSSSFGLGPFNQPQHF; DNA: TGTTCCAGCAGCTTCGGTCTTGGGCCCTTCAATCAGCCCCAGCATTTT
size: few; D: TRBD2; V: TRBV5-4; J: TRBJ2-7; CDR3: CASRSGGRGEQYF; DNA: TGTGCCAGCAGGAGCGGGGGGCGGGGCGAGCAGTACTTC
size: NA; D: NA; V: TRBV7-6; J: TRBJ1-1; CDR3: CASSLGMTENTEAFF; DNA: TGTGCCAGCAGCTTAGGGATGACAGAGAACACTGAAGCTTTCTTT
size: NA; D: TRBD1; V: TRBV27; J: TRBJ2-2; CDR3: CASSLDRVNTGELFF; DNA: TGTGCCAGCAGTTTAGACAGGGTGAACACCGGGGAGCTGTTTTTT
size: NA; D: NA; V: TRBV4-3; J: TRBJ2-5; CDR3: CASSQDGNRKETQYF; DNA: TGCGCCAGCAGCCAAGATGGGAACAGGAAAGAGACCCAGTACTTC
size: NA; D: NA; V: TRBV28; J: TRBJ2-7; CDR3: CASTPGGATSYEQYF; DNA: TGTGCCAGCACTCCCGGAGGGGCCACCTCCTACGAGCAGTACTTC
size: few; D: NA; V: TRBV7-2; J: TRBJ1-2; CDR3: CASSPPETYYGYTF; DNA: TGTGCCAGCAGCCCTCCGGAGACCTATTATGGCTACACCTTC
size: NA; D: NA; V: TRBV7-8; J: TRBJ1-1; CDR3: CASSLVRTANTEAFF; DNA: TGTGCCAGCAGCTTAGTACGGACAGCGAACACTGAAGCTTTCTTT
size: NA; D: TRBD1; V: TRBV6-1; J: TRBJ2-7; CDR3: CASSFGGQGTYEQYF; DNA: TGTGCCAGCAGTTTTGGGGGACAGGGGACCTACGAGCAGTACTTC
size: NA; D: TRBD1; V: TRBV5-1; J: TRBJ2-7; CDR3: CASSLEGGQAADEQYF; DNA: TGCGCCAGCAGCTTAGAAGGCGGACAGGCTGCAGACGAGCAGTACTTC
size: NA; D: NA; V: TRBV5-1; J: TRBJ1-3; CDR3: CASKEDSGNTIYF; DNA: TGCGCCAGCAAGGAGGACTCTGGAAACACCATATATTTT
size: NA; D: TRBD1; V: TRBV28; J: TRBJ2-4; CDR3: CASILQGENIQYF; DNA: TGTGCCAGCATTCTGCAGGGGGAAAACATTCAGTACTTC
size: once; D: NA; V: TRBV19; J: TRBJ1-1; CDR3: CASIPGVGRWDKNTEAFF; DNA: TGTGCCAGTATCCCAGGGGTGGGGCGGTGGGATAAGAACACTGAAGCTTTCTTT
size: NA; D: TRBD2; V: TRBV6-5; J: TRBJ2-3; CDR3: CASSYSWGRGHDTQYF; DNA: TGTGCCAGCAGTTACTCGTGGGGGAGGGGTCACGATACGCAGTATTTT
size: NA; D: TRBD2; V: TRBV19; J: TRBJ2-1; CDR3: CASTPRPGLLTYNEQFF; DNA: TGTGCCAGTACCCCGAGGCCGGGACTACTAACCTACAATGAGCAGTTCTTC
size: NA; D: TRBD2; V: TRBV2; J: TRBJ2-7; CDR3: CASSEDGGLAYVGDEQYF; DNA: TGTGCCAGCAGTGAAGATGGGGGACTAGCGTACGTAGGGGACGAGCAGTACTTC
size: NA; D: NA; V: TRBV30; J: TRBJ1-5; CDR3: CAWSVGQGSSQPQHF; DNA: TGTGCCTGGAGTGTCGGTCAGGGGAGTAGTCAGCCCCAGCATTTT
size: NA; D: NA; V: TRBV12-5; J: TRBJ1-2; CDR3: CASGLTQDSLYGYTF; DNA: TGTGCTAGTGGTTTGACTCAGGACAGCCTCTATGGCTACACCTTC
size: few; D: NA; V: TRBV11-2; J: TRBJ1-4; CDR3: CASSTGRAGGTNEKLFF; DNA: TGTGCCAGCAGCACCGGACGCGCGGGGGGTACTAATGAAAAACTGTTTTTT
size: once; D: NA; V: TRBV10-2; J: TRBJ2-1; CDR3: CASRQGGLAPNNEQFF; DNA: TGCGCCAGCAGACAGGGCGGGTTAGCGCCTAACAATGAGCAGTTCTTC
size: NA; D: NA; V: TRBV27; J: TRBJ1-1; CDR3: CASSYMDSTEAFF; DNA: TGTGCCAGCAGTTATATGGACAGCACTGAAGCTTTCTTT
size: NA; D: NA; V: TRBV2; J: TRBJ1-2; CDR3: CASKEESEANYGYTF; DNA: TGTGCCAGTAAGGAGGAAAGTGAAGCTAACTATGGCTACACCTTC
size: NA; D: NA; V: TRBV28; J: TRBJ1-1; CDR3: CASSLEQGRNEAFF; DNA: TGTGCCAGCAGTTTAGAACAGGGACGAAATGAAGCTTTCTTT
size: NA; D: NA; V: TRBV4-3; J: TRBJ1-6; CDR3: CASSQEQGYNSPLHF; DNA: TGCGCCAGCAGCCAAGAACAGGGTTATAATTCACCCCTCCACTTT
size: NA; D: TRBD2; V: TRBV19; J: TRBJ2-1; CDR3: CASSGGIGAGEGYNEQFF; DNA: TGTGCCAGTAGTGGGGGTATAGGGGCGGGAGAGGGGTACAATGAGCAGTTCTTC
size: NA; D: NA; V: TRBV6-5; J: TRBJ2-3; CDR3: CASSLGDTNTDTQYF; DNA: TGTGCCAGCAGTTTAGGGGACACCAACACAGATACGCAGTATTTT
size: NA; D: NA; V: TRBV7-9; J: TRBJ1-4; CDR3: CSSSLKGLGEKLFF; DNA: TGTTCCAGCAGCTTAAAGGGGCTAGGGGAAAAACTGTTTTTT
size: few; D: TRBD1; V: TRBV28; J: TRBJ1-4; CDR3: CASSLVGTGGDEKLFF; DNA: TGTGCCAGCAGTTTAGTGGGGACAGGGGGCGACGAAAAACTGTTTTTT
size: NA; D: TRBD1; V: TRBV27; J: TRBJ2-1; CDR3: CASSWTGEDEQFF; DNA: TGTGCCAGCAGTTGGACAGGGGAAGATGAGCAGTTCTTC
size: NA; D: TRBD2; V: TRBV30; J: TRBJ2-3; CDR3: CAWSVLADIYSTDTQYF; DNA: TGTGCCTGGAGTGTACTAGCGGATATTTATAGCACAGATACGCAGTATTTT
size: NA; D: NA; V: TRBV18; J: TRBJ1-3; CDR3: CASSPPGARDTIYF; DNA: TGTGCCAGCTCACCACCAGGGGCTCGGGACACCATATATTTT
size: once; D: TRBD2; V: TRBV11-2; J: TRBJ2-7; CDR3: CASSPLVAGEWVYF; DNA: TGTGCCAGCAGCCCTCTGGTAGCGGGAGAATGGGTGTACTTC
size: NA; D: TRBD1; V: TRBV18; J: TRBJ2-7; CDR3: CASSPATGGLHEQYF; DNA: TGTGCCAGCTCACCTGCGACAGGGGGATTACACGAGCAGTACTTC
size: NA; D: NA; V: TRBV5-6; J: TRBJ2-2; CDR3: CASSQGGTGELFF; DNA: TGTGCCAGCAGCCAGGGAGGCACCGGGGAGCTGTTTTTT
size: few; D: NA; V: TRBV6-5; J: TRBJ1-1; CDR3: CASCPSLGRDTEAFF; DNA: TGTGCCAGCTGCCCCAGTTTGGGGAGAGACACTGAAGCTTTCTTT
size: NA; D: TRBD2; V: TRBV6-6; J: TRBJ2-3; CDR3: CASSSGRSTDTQYF; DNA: TGTGCCAGCAGTAGCGGGAGGAGCACAGATACGCAGTATTTT
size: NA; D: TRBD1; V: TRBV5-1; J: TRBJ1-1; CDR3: CASSVGTGITNTEAFF; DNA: TGCGCCAGCAGCGTAGGGACAGGGATAACGAACACTGAAGCTTTCTTT
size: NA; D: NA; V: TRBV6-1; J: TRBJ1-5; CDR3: CASSDRVLPPQHF; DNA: TGTGCCAGCAGTGACAGGGTGCTCCCGCCCCAGCATTTT
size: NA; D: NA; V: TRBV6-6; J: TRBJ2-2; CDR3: CASSSARQAGELFF; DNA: TGTGCCAGCAGTTCAGCCCGACAGGCCGGGGAGCTGTTTTTT
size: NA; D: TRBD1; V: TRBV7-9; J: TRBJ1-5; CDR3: CASSKGTGTGNQPQHF; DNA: TGTGCCAGCAGCAAAGGAACTGGGACAGGCAATCAGCCCCAGCATTTT
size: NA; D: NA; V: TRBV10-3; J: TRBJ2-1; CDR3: CAISPGSDEQFF; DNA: TGTGCCATCAGTCCAGGTTCCGACGAGCAGTTCTTC
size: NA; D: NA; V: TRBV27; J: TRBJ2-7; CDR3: CASSLGRGYEQYF; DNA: TGTGCCAGCAGTTTGGGTAGGGGCTACGAGCAGTACTTC
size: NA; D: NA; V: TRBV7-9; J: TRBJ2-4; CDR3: CSSSLAGVSLQYF; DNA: TGTTCCAGCAGCTTAGCAGGGGTCAGCCTTCAGTACTTC
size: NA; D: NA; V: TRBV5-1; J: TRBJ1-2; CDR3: CASSLDPGYGDGYTF; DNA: TGCGCCAGCAGCTTGGACCCAGGGTATGGGGATGGCTACACCTTC